The clone carrying this TCR beta chain was picked up many times. Its antigen is unknown. Each CDR3 protein gets one entry after TCRdb re-called the 5' RACE reads with MiXCR. The sample has about 250,000 distinct CDR3 sequences; about 8.9% are singletons. V was clipped by 1 base and J by 4 bases, with 21 bases between them. This CDR3 comprises 18 residues. Germline CDR1 is SGDLS and CDR2 is YYNGEE. This sample was taken from a study of identical twins. The study's findings and limits: Out-of-frame alpha sequences shared by twins showed excess low generation probability. Not following the same donors, the study drew its conclusions from cross-sectional statistical analysis. Insertions ran lower in abundant cord blood beta clonotypes, though not in memory repertoires.

These data also formed part of another study, on yellow fever vaccine responses in identical twins.

This TCR was sampled from a woman between 18 and 29 years old in good health. This chain connects TRBV9 to TRBJ2-1; D possibly uses TRBD1 or TRBD2 (6 bases each). Sequencing was carried out using CD8+ T cells sorted from blood. For the CDR3, the DNA is TGTGCCAGCAGCGTAACCATTACGGAGGGGGGCACGTACAATGAGCAGTTCTTC. Amino acids: CASSVTITEGGTYNEQFF. The variable domain in full, with the rest retrieved from reference TRBV9 and TRBJ2-1, is DSGVTQTPKHLITATGQRVTLRCSPRSGDLSVYWYQQSLDQGLQFLIQYYNGEERAKGNILERFSAQQFPDLHSELNLSSLELGDSALYFCASSVTITEGGTYNEQFFGPGTRLTVL.